This record covers a single T cell receptor beta chain. Its specificity is unknown. The sample belongs to a study of T cell clones after liver transplantation. About the research overall: A pre-transplant mixed lymphocyte reaction with TCRbeta sequencing defined graft-donor-reactive clones followed in post-transplant blood. Third-party-reactive TCRbeta sequences from pre-transplant mixed lymphocyte reactions served as antigen-independent comparators.

Profiling relied on immunoSEQ multiplex PCR, and the TCRdb table lists in-frame clones only, not all of them. The sample lists about 72,000 clones, around 90% seen once, with roughly 2.5% in the top ten. In germline, CDR1 is MDHEN, CDR2 SYDVKM. V was pared by 11 bases and J by 6 bases, with 13 bases between. This CDR3 has 12 residues. Study-level results: Circulating graft-donor-reactive CD4 TCRbeta sequences fell significantly post-transplant in most of the 8 subjects.

This TCR came from a human donor who received a liver transplant. This sequence joins TRBV28 and TRBJ1-4, with D perhaps matching TRBD1 (6 bases). Sequencing used CD4+ T cells from blood, obtained before liver transplant. CDR3: CAGGGRDEKLFF. The CDR3 coding sequence is TGTGCCGGTGGGGGCAGGGATGAAAAACTGTTTTTT.